This passage covers 6 T cell receptor beta chains from one sample sequenced in a study of blood T cell repertoires in COVID-19. Produced via immunoSEQ multiplex PCR; TCRdb's table is partial and in-frame only. There are some 140,000 clones in the sample; around 84% occur only once, and roughly 1.5% lies in the top ten. Sample: peripheral blood. The receptors shown here come from an elderly man with acute or convalescent COVID-19.

This chain connects TRBV5-8 to TRBJ1-3, with a possible D match to TRBD1 (6 bases). CDR1 is SGHTS, CDR2 YDEGEE, per germline. With 3 bases removed from V and 0 bases from J, the gap between germline ends came to 10 bases. There are 15 residues in the CDR3. For the CDR3, the DNA is TGTGCCAGCAGCTGGGGACACTCCTCTGGAAACACCATATATTTT. It specifies CASSWGHSSGNTIYF.

This chain joins TRBV6-2 or TRBV6-3 and TRBJ2-7; TRBD1 matches 9 bases. There are 14 residues in the CDR3. After removal of 5 bases from V and 3 bases from J, the junction contained 5 bases not matched to a gene. Germline CDR1 MNHEY, CDR2 SVGEGT. CDR3 protein: CASSRGQGGYEQYF. The CDR3 nucleotides read TGTGCCAGCAGTAGGGGACAGGGTGGCTACGAGCAGTACTTC.

The rearrangement uses TRBV10-2 and TRBJ1-6; 7 bases fit TRBD1. With 6 bases clipped from V and 0 bases from J, the junction kept 2 bases outside the gene matches. This CDR3 has 15 residues. CDR1 WSHSY and CDR2 SAAADI come from the germline V gene. The CDR3: CASRGQLSYNSPLHF. For the CDR3, the DNA is TGCGCCAGCAGGGGACAGCTCTCCTATAATTCACCCCTCCACTTT.

This clone was seen a handful of times. The J gene is TRBJ2-5, the V gene TRBV3-1 (or the pseudogene TRBV3-2); 7 bases map to TRBD2. The trim removed 4 bases at V and 1 base at J, leaving 6 bases unmatched. Germline V gene lookup returns CDR1 LGHDT and CDR2 YNNKEL (reference sequence). CDR3 size: 15 residues. CDR3 amino acids: CASSPLLAAQETQYF. The CDR3 DNA sequence: TGTGCCAGCAGCCCCCTCCTAGCGGCCCAAGAGACCCAGTACTTC.

This clone occurred once. The rearrangement uses TRBV29-1 and TRBJ2-5, with a tentative D call TRBD1 (6 bases). The CDR3 runs 15 residues. Looked up from germline, CDR1 is SQVTM and CDR2 is ANQGSEA. V lost 0 bases to trimming and J lost 5 bases, with 16 bases between them. The CDR3 region has the DNA TGCAGCGTTGAAGAATGGGCAGGGGAAGGCGAGACCCAGTACTTC. It encodes CSVEEWAGEGETQYF.

This sequence joins TRBV2 and TRBJ1-3; a possible D gene is TRBD1 (5 bases). Germline V lookup: CDR1 SNHLY, CDR2 FYNNEI. The CDR3 is made up of 13 amino acids. Trimming removed 7 bases at V and 4 bases at J, with 11 bases between. CDR3 in amino acids: CASTRTIGNTIYF. Written as DNA, the CDR3 is TGTGCCAGCACCAGGACAATCGGAAACACCATATATTTT.